Sequencing of this TCR beta chain was carried out in a study of T cell responses to AZD1222 COVID-19 vaccine. Broader study findings: Close to half of all spike-specific TCRs reportedly target regions of the variants that are unmutated. Only six people who got AZD1222 tested seropositive at baseline. The donor cohort was predominantly white British with a female majority, and clonal diversity may have been underestimated. Sampling captured repertoires only after the peak T cell response.

This CDR3 contains 14 residues. J lost 7 bases, V lost 5 bases, and 7 bases had no gene match. CDR1 SGHTA and CDR2 FQGTGA come from the germline V gene. Sequencing used immunoSEQ multiplex PCR; TCRdb keeps in-frame clones, though not all of them. The sample lists roughly 150,000 clones, about nine tenths occurring once. About this clone: The antigen remains unidentified.

This sequence joins TRBV7-3 and TRBJ2-2; TRBD2 agrees at 7 bases. The receptor was derived from an adult who had recovered from COVID-19. The source was peripheral blood, collected after recovery from COVID-19. CDR3 loop: CASSVSGVDGELFF. CDR3 nucleotide sequence: TGTGCCAGCAGCGTAAGCGGGGTGGACGGGGAGCTGTTTTTT.